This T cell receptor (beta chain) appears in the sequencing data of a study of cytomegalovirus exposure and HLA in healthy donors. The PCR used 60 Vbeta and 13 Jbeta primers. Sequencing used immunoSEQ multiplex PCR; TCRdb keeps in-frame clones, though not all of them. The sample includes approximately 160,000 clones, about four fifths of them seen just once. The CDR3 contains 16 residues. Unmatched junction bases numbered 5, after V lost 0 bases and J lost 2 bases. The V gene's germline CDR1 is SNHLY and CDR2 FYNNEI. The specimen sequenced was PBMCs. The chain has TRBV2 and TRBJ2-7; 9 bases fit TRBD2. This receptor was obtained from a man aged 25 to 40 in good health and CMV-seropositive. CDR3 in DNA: TGTGCCAGCAGTGAAGCGCGGTCTAGCGGGACCTACGAGCAGTACTTC. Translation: CASSEARSSGTYEQYF.